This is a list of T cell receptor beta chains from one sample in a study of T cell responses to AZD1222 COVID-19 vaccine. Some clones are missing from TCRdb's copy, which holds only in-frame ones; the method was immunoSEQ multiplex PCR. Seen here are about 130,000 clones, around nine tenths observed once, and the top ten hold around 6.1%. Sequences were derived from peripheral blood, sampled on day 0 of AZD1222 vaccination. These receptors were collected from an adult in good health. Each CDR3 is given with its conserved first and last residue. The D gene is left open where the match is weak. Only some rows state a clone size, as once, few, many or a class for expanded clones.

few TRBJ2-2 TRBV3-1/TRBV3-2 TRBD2 CASSQELAGGLTGELFF TGTGCCAGCAGCCAAGAGCTAGCGGGGGGGCTGACCGGGGAGCTGTTTTTT
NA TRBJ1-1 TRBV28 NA CASRPTGYTEAFF TGTGCCAGCCGACCTACAGGGTACACTGAAGCTTTCTTT
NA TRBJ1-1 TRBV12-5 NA CASGFSSGQGFF TGTGCTAGTGGTTTCTCATCGGGCCAAGGTTTCTTT
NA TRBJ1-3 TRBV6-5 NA CASRGPLNGNTIYF TGTGCCAGCAGGGGACCCCTAAATGGAAACACCATATATTTT
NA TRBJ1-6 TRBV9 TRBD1 CASSRGAGGSYNSPLHF TGTGCCAGCAGCCGGGGGGCAGGGGGTTCCTATAATTCACCCCTCCACTTT
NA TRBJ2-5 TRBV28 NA CASNARTDAQETQYF TGTGCCAGCAACGCCCGGACAGATGCCCAAGAGACCCAGTACTTC
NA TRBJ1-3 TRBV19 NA CASSMTPRSSFSGTIYF TGTGCCAGTAGTATGACCCCTAGGTCCTCTTTCTCGGGCACCATATATTTT
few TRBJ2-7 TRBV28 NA CASSWTSSSYEQYF TGTGCCAGCAGTTGGACTTCCTCCTCCTACGAGCAGTACTTC
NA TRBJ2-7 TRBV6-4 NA CASSDSADYEQYF TGTGCCAGCAGTGACTCAGCGGATTACGAGCAGTACTTC
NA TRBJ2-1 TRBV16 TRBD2 CASSRYNPRLAGSNEQFF TGTGCCAGCAGCCGATACAATCCCCGACTAGCGGGAAGCAATGAGCAGTTCTTC
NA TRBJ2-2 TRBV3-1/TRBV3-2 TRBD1 CASRAGTGAGELFF TGTGCCAGCAGAGCCGGGACAGGAGCCGGGGAGCTGTTTTTT
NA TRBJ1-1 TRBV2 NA CAGSREKNTEAFF TGTGCCGGTTCCAGGGAAAAGAACACTGAAGCTTTCTTT
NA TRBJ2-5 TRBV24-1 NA CATSDLTETQYF TGTGCCACCAGTGATTTGACGGAGACCCAGTACTTC
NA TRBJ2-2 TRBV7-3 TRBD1 CASSYRQGAAGELFF TGTGCCAGCAGCTACCGACAGGGGGCGGCCGGGGAGCTGTTTTTT
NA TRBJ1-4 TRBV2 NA CASSAPGRREKLFF TGTGCCAGCAGTGCTCCGGGTCGACGGGAAAAACTGTTTTTT
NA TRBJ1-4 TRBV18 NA CASSPYREGTNEKLFF TGTGCCAGCTCACCATACAGGGAAGGAACTAATGAAAAACTGTTTTTT
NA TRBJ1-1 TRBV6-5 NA CASSYTFRDLEAFF TGTGCCAGCAGTTACACATTCCGGGACCTGGAAGCTTTCTTT
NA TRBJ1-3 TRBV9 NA CASSVDGWGGNTIYF TGTGCCAGCAGCGTAGACGGGTGGGGTGGAAACACCATATATTTT
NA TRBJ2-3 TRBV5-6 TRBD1 CASSDRDRGAADTQYF TGTGCCAGCAGCGACCGGGACAGGGGGGCGGCAGATACGCAGTATTTT
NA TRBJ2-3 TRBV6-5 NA CASRDAADTQYF TGTGCCAGCAGGGACGCCGCAGATACGCAGTATTTT
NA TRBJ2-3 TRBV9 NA CASSVGTREDTQYF TGTGCCAGCAGCGTAGGTACTAGGGAGGATACGCAGTATTTT
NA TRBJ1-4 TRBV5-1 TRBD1 CASSLQGADEKLFF TGCGCCAGCAGCTTACAGGGGGCCGATGAAAAACTGTTTTTT
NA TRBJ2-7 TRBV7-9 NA CASSFSGGQYF TGTGCCAGCAGCTTCTCCGGAGGGCAGTACTTC
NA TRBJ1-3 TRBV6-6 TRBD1 CASSYSRDRGIYF TGTGCCAGCAGTTACTCGAGGGACAGGGGCATATATTTT
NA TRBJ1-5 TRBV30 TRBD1 CAWSVPSNRPGQGYQPQHF TGTGCCTGGAGTGTACCTTCAAACCGCCCGGGACAGGGATACCAGCCCCAGCATTTT
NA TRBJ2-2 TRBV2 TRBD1 CASRGTGGIAGELFF TGTGCCAGCAGGGGGACAGGGGGCATCGCCGGGGAGCTGTTTTTT
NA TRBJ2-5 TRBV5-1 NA CASSLARQGGETQYF TGCGCCAGCAGCTTGGCGCGACAGGGAGGGGAGACCCAGTACTTC
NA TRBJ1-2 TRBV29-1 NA CSVERGAENYGYTF TGCAGCGTGGAGCGGGGGGCTGAGAACTATGGCTACACCTTC
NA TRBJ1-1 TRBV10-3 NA CAISAQGGKNTEAFF TGTGCCATCAGTGCCCAGGGAGGGAAGAACACTGAAGCTTTCTTT
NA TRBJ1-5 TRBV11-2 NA CASSLGRANNQPQHF TGTGCCAGCAGCTTAGGAAGGGCAAACAATCAGCCCCAGCATTTT
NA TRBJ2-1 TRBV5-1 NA CASSPLGEGGVNEQFF TGCGCCAGCAGCCCGCTTGGAGAAGGGGGTGTCAATGAGCAGTTCTTC
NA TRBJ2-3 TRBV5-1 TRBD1 CASVKGASTDTQYF TGCGCCAGCGTTAAGGGGGCGAGCACAGATACGCAGTATTTT
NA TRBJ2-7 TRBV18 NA CASSRVGAYEQYF TGTGCCAGCTCACGGGTCGGAGCCTACGAGCAGTACTTC
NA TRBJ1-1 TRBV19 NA CASSIDTEMNTEAFF TGTGCCAGTAGTATAGATACGGAAATGAACACTGAAGCTTTCTTT
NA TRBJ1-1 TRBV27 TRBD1 CASGGQGTEAFF TGTGCCAGCGGGGGACAGGGGACGGAAGCTTTCTTT
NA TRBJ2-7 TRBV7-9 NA CASSLAGGTSPYEQYF TGTGCCAGCAGCTTAGCAGGCGGGACTTCACCTTACGAGCAGTACTTC
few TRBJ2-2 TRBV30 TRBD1 CACDRGSNTGELFF TGTGCCTGCGACAGGGGGTCGAACACCGGGGAGCTGTTTTTT
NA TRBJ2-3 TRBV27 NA CASSPSLGNTQYF TGTGCCAGCAGTCCCTCCTTGGGAAATACGCAGTATTTT
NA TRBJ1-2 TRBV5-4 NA CASSPTGGNYGYTF TGTGCCAGCAGCCCGACGGGGGGCAACTATGGCTACACCTTC
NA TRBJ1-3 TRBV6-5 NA CASSRAQGSGNTIYF TGTGCCAGCAGCCGTGCGCAAGGTAGTGGAAACACCATATATTTT
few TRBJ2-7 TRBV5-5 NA CASSPVRVSEQYF TGTGCCAGCAGCCCCGTTAGGGTATCTGAGCAGTACTTC
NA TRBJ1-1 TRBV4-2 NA CASSQVVGYTEAFF TGTGCCAGCAGCCAAGTTGTCGGGTACACTGAAGCTTTCTTT